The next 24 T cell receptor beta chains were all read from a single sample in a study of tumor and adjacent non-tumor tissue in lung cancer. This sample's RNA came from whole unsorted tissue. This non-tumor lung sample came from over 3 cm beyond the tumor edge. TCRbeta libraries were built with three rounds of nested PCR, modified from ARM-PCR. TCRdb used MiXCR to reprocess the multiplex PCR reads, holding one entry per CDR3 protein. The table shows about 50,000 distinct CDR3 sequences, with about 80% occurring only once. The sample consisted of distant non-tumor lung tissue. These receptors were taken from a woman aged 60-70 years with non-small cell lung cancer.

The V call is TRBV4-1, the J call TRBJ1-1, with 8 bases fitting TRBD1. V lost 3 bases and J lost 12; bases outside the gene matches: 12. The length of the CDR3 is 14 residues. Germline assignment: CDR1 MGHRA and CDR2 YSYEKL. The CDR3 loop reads CASSHGDRNTGTFF. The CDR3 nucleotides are TGCGCCAGCAGCCATGGGGACAGGAACACTGGAACTTTCTTT.

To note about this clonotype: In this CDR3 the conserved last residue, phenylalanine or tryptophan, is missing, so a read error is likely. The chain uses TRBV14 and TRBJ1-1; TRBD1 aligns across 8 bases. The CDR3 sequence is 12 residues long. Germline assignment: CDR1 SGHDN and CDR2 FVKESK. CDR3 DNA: TGTGCCAACAGCCGGGACAGGTTGGAAGCTTTCATT. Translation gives CANSRDRLEAFI.

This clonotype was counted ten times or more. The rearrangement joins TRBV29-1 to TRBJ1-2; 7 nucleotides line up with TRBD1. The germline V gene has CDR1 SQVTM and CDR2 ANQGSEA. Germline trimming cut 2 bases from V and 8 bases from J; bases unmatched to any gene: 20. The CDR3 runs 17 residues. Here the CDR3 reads CSVENVPGQPSPWGYTF. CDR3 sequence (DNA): TGCAGCGTTGAAAACGTGCCGGGACAGCCATCTCCTTGGGGCTACACCTTC. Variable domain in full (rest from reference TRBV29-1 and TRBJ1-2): SAVISQKPSRDICQRGTSLTIQCQVDSQVTMMFWYRQQPGQSLTLIATANQGSEATYESGFVIDKFPISRPNLTFSTLTVSNMSPEDSSIYLCSVENVPGQPSPWGYTFGSGTRLTVV.

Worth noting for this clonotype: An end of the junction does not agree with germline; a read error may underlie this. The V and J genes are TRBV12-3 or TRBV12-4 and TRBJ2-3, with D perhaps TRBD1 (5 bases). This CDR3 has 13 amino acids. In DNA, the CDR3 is TGTACCAGCAGTTTTGACAGCACAGATACGCAATATTTT. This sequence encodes CTSSFDSTDTQYF.

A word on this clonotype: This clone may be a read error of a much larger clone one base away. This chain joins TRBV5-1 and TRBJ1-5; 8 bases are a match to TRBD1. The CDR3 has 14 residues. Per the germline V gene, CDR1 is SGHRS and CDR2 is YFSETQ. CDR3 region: CASSPDRGNHPQHF. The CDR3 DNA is TGCGCCAGCAGCCCCGACAGGGGCAATCATCCCCAGCATTTT.

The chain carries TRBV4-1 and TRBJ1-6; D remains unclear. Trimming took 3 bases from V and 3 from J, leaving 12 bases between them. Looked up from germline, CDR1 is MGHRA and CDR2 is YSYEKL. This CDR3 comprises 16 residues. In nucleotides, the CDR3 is TGCGCCAGCAGCCAGGAGGATCGTAGCTATAATTCACCCCTCCACTTT. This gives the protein CASSQEDRSYNSPLHF.

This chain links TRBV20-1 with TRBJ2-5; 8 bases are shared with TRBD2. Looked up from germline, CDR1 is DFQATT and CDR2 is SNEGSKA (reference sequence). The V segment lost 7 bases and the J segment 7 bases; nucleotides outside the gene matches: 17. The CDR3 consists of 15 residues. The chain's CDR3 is CSVHPSGRAGGTQYF. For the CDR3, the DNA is TGCAGTGTCCATCCCTCCGGGAGGGCGGGAGGGACCCAGTACTTC.

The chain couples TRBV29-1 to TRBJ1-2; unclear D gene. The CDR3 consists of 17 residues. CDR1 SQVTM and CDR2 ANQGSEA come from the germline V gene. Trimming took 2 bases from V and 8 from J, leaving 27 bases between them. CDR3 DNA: TGCAGCGTTGAAAACGTGCCGGGTCAGCCATCTTCTTGGGGCTACACCTTC. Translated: CSVENVPGQPSSWGYTF.

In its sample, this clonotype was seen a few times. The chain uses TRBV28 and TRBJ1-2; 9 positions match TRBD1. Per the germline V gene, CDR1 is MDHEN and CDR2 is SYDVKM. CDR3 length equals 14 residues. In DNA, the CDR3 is TGTACGATTCTAACCGGACAGGGGAACTATGGCTACACCTTC. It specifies CTILTGQGNYGYTF.

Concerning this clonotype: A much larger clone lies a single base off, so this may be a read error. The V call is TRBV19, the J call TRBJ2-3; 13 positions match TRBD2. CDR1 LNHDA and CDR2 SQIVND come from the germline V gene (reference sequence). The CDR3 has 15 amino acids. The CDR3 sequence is CACSTGLAGPDTQYF. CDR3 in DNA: TGTGCCTGTAGTACGGGACTAGCGGGACCAGATACGCAGTATTTT.

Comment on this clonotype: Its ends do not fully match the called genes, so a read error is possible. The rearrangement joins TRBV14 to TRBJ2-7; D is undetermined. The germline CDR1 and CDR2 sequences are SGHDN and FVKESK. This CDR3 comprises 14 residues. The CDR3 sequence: CASSSSRTSAPGHF. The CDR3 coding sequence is TGTGCCAGCAGCTCCTCACGCACCTCGGCACCCGGGCACTTC.

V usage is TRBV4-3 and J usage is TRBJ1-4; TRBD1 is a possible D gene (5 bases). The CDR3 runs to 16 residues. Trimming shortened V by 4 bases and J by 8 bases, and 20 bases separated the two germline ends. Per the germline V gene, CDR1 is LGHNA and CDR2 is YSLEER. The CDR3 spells CASSPGVRRGLEKLFF. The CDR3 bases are TGCGCCAGCAGCCCAGGAGTGCGGCGGGGGTTAGAAAAACTGTTTTTT.

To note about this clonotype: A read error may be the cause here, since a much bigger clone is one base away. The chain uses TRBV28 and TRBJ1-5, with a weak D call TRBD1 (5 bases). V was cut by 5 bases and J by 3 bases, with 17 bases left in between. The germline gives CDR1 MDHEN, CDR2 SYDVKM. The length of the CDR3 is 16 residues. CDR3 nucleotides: TGTGCCAGCAGTCACGGACACCTGCTCTTCAATCAGCCCCAGCATTTT. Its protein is CASSHGHLLFNQPQHF.

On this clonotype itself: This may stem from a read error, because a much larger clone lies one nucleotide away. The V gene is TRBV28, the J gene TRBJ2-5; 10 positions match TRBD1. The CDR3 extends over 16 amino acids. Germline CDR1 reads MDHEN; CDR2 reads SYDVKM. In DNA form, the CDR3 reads TGTACCAGCAGTCCGGGACAGGGGAAGGGGGTCGAGACCCAGTACTTC. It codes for CTSSPGQGKGVETQYF. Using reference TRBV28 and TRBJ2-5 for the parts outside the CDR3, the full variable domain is DVKVTQSSRYLVKRTGEKVFLECVQDMDHENMFWYRQDPGLGLRLIYFSYDVKMKEKGDIPEGYSVSREKKERFSLILESASTNQTSMYLCTSSPGQGKGVETQYFGPGTRLLVL.

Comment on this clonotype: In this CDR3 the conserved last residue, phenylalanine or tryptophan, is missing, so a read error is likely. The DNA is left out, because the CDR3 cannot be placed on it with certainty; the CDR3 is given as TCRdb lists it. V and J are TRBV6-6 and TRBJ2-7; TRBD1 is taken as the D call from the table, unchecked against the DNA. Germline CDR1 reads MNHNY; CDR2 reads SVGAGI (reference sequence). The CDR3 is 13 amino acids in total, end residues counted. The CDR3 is CASTPGGAYEQYY.

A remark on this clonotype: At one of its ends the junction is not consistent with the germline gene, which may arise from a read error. CDR3 in amino acids: CASNEPDKLAKKIQYF. The CDR3 nucleotides are TGTGCCAGCAATGAACCCGACAAATTAGCCAAAAAAATTCAGTACTTC. The gene calls are TRBV6-1 and TRBJ2-4, with unresolved D. The CDR3 contains 16 residues. Germline assignment: CDR1 MNHNS and CDR2 SASEGT.

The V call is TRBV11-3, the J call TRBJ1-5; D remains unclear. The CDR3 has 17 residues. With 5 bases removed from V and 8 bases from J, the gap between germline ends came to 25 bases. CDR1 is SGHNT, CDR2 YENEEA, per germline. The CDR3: CASSPQRACWAREPQHF. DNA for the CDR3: TGTGCCAGCAGCCCGCAAAGAGCATGCTGGGCCCGGGAGCCCCAGCATTTT.

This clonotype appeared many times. The CDR3 is CASSQSQTGSGNTIYF. The CDR3, as DNA: TGCGCCAGCAGCCAATCCCAGACAGGCTCTGGAAACACCATATATTTT. J is TRBJ1-3 and V is TRBV4-3, with TRBD1 as a possible D gene (6 bases). Germline-derived CDR1 and CDR2 are LGHNA and YSLEER. V was cut by 2 bases and J by 0 bases, with 11 bases left in between. The CDR3 loop spans 16 amino acids.

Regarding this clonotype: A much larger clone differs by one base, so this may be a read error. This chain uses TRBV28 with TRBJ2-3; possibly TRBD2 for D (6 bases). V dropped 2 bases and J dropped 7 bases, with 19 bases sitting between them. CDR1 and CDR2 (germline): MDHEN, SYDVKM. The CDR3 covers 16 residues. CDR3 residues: CASSLAGWGAQNTQYF. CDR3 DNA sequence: TGTGCCAGCAGTTTAGCGGGATGGGGAGCACAGAATACGCAGTATTTT.

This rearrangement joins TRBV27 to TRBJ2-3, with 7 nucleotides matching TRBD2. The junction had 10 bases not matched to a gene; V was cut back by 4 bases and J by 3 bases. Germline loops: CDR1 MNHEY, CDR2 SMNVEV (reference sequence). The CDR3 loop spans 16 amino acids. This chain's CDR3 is CASSSGLEGVTDTQYF. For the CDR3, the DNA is TGTGCCAGCAGTTCCGGACTAGAGGGAGTTACAGATACGCAGTATTTT.

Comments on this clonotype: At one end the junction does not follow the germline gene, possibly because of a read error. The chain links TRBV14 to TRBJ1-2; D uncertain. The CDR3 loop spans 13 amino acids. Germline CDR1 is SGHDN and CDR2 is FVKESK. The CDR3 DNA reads TGTGCCAGCGGCCAAGATCTTAACTATGGCTACATCTTC. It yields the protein CASGQDLNYGYIF.

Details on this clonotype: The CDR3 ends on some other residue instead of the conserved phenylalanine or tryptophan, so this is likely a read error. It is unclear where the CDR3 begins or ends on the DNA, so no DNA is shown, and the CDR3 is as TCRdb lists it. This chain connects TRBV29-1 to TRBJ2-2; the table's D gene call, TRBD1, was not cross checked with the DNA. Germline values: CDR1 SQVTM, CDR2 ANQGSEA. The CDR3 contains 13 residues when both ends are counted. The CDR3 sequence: CSLSRDNRGELFL.

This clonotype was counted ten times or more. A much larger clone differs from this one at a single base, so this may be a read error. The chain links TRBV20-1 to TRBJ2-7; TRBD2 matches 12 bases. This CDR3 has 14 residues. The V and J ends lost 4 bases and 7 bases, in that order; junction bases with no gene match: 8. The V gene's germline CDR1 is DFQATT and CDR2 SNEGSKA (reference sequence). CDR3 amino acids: CSATLAGGLGEQYF. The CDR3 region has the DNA TGCAGTGCTACACTAGCGGGGGGCCTGGGTGAGCAGTACTTC.

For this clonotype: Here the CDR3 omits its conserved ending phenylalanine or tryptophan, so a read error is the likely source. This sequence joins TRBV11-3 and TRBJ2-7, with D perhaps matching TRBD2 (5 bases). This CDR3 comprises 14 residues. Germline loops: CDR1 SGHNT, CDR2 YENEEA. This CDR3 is CVRSSDTGTYEQYI. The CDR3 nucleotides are TGTGTCAGGAGCTCAGATACGGGAACCTACGAGCAGTACATC.